The rows below give T cell receptor beta chains drawn from one sample of a study of vaccination effects on CD4 cells after COVID-19. The antigens these receptors bind are not known. TCRdb keeps only in-frame clones here, not all; method: immunoSEQ multiplex PCR. Of tens of thousands of clones in the sample, more than 65% were seen once. The specimen was CD4+ T cells from PBMCs cultured without peptide, collected after COVID-19 vaccination. All receptors come from a human donor who received a COVID-19 vaccine. CDR3s include the opening cysteine and the closing phenylalanine or tryptophan. A D gene is named only where the DNA matches it firmly. Clone sizes are given selectively: once, few, many, or a class where the clone is expanded.

D	size	J	V	DNA	CDR3
TRBD1	.	TRBJ1-2	TRBV11-2	TGTGCCAGCAGCTTAGCTGTGGGGACAGCTGATTATGGCTACACCTTC	CASSLAVGTADYGYTF
.	.	TRBJ1-5	TRBV7-9	TGTGCCAGCAGCCTAGGGGGGGGAGGAAATAGCAATCAGCCCCAGCATTTT	CASSLGGGGNSNQPQHF
TRBD1	few	TRBJ1-1	TRBV18	TGTGCCAGCTCACCGGGACAGTTCAACACTGAAGCTTTCTTT	CASSPGQFNTEAFF
.	.	TRBJ2-6	TRBV9	TGTGCCAGCAGCGTAGGGCACCACTCTGGGGCCAACGTCCTGACTTTC	CASSVGHHSGANVLTF
.	few	TRBJ1-1	TRBV3-1/TRBV3-2	TGTGCCAGCAGCCATCGGGGGAGTGAAGAGGCTTTCTTT	CASSHRGSEEAFF
TRBD2	.	TRBJ2-1	TRBV2	TGTGCCAGCAGGTCCGGACTAGCGGGGGGAACCTACAATGAGCAGTTCTTC	CASRSGLAGGTYNEQFF
.	.	TRBJ1-3	TRBV3-1/TRBV3-2	TGTGCCAGCAGCGACGAGTACGTGTCTGGAAACACCATATATTTT	CASSDEYVSGNTIYF
TRBD1	.	TRBJ2-3	TRBV5-4	TGTGCCAGCAGCCCGGGACAGGGCACAGATACGCAGTATTTT	CASSPGQGTDTQYF
.	few	TRBJ2-7	TRBV4-1	TGCGCCAGCAGCCCGCAAATTGGGAGGGGGGCGCAGCAGTACTTC	CASSPQIGRGAQQYF
.	.	TRBJ1-2	TRBV5-4	TGTGCCAGCAGCTTGCAGGGGAGAGGTGTTTATGGCTACACCTTC	CASSLQGRGVYGYTF
TRBD1	.	TRBJ1-1	TRBV10-3	TGTGCCATCACGGACAGGGGGCAAGGGGACACTGAAGCTTTCTTT	CAITDRGQGDTEAFF
.	.	TRBJ2-3	TRBV29-1	TGCAGCGTTCTCGGACAGCGCGCGGCAGATACGCAGTATTTT	CSVLGQRAADTQYF
.	once	TRBJ1-1	TRBV10-3	TGTGCCATCAAAACTAGGGAGAGGAACACTGAAGCTTTCTTT	CAIKTRERNTEAFF
.	.	TRBJ1-5	TRBV5-4	TGTGCCAGCAGCTTGTGGGGAGGAAGCAATCAGCCCCAGCATTTT	CASSLWGGSNQPQHF
.	many	TRBJ2-7	TRBV19	TGTGCCAGTGCCCTTGGCGGGGTGGCCTACGAGCAGTACTTC	CASALGGVAYEQYF
.	.	TRBJ1-1	TRBV10-2	TGCGCCAGCAGTGAGGCCGGCCGGGACACCGCGAACACTGAAGCTTTCTTT	CASSEAGRDTANTEAFF
TRBD2	.	TRBJ2-6	TRBV18	TGTGCCAGCTCCCCAGGACTAGCGGGAGTCGTTACCGTCCTGACTTTC	CASSPGLAGVVTVLTF
.	.	TRBJ2-7	TRBV18	TGTGCCAGCTCACCGGGGGACGAGCAGTACTTC	CASSPGDEQYF
.	.	TRBJ2-1	TRBV5-1	TGCGCCAGCACCTCCGACCACTACAATGAGCAGTTCTTC	CASTSDHYNEQFF
.	.	TRBJ1-1	TRBV12-3/TRBV12-4	TGTGCCAGCAGCCGTGGGGTAGAATCTTCAGCTTTCTTT	CASSRGVESSAFF
TRBD1	.	TRBJ1-5	TRBV3-1/TRBV3-2	TGTGCCAGCAGCCAAGGTTTAGACAGGGTTCATCAGCCCCAGCATTTT	CASSQGLDRVHQPQHF
.	.	TRBJ2-7	TRBV27	TGTGCCAGCAGTCGCAGGCCCGGGACCCTCTACCACGAGCAGTACTTC	CASSRRPGTLYHEQYF
TRBD1	.	TRBJ1-1	TRBV3-1/TRBV3-2	TGTGCCAGCGGGGAACCGGGACAGGGTAGACGGGCTTTCTTT	CASGEPGQGRRAFF
.	.	TRBJ2-1	TRBV7-8	TGTGCCAGCAGCTTAGGTCGGGCGGGAAGCTCGACGGAGTTCTTC	CASSLGRAGSSTEFF
.	.	TRBJ1-2	TRBV18	TGTGCCAGCTCACCAGGACAAGCTTATGGCTACACCTTC	CASSPGQAYGYTF
TRBD1	.	TRBJ2-2	TRBV9	TGTGCCAGCAGCCTGGACAGGGGGCGAGGAACCGGGGAGCTGTTTTTT	CASSLDRGRGTGELFF
.	.	TRBJ2-7	TRBV27	TGTGCCAGCAGTAACGGGGTTCCTACCTCCTACGAGCAGTACTTC	CASSNGVPTSYEQYF
TRBD1	.	TRBJ1-1	TRBV7-8	TGTGCCAGCAGCTTAGGGACAGGGTCCCTGAACACTGAAGCTTTCTTT	CASSLGTGSLNTEAFF
TRBD1	.	TRBJ2-1	TRBV19	TGTGCCAGTACAATTGGGACAGGGATAGTTGGTGAGCAGTTCTTC	CASTIGTGIVGEQFF
TRBD1	.	TRBJ1-6	TRBV20-1	TGCAGTGCTAGTTCAGGGACAGGGAATTCACCCCTCCACTTT	CSASSGTGNSPLHF
TRBD1	.	TRBJ2-6	TRBV5-1	TGCGCCAGCACCCTTGAGGGGGCGCTTGGGGCCAACGTCCTGACTTTC	CASTLEGALGANVLTF
TRBD2	.	TRBJ2-1	TRBV5-1	TGCGCCAGCAGCTTTGGACTAGCGGGGGCTAACAATGAGCAGTTCTTC	CASSFGLAGANNEQFF
TRBD2	.	TRBJ2-5	TRBV5-1	TGCGCCAGCAGCTCTCCGGGACTAGCGGGAGGAGAGACCCAGTACTTC	CASSSPGLAGGETQYF
TRBD1	.	TRBJ2-1	TRBV24-1	TGTGCCACCAGTGATCGGACAGGGACGAATCACAATGAGCAGTTCTTC	CATSDRTGTNHNEQFF
.	once	TRBJ1-1	TRBV12-3/TRBV12-4	TGTGCCAGCAGTTTAGCATTCTTTGAAGCTTTCTTT	CASSLAFFEAFF
TRBD2	.	TRBJ2-7	TRBV5-1	TGCGCCAGCACCCTAGCGGGAGGCCACGAGCAGTACTTC	CASTLAGGHEQYF
.	.	TRBJ2-1	TRBV20-1	TGCAGTGCTAGTGGGTGGAGGGAACTGGGGAATGAGCAGTTCTTC	CSASGWRELGNEQFF
.	.	TRBJ2-7	TRBV6-5	TGTGCCAGCAGTCGGAGTAGGGTACGACACGAGCAGTACTTC	CASSRSRVRHEQYF
.	.	TRBJ1-1	TRBV5-4	TGTGCCAGCAGCTCAGTGAACACTGAAGCTTTCTTT	CASSSVNTEAFF
.	.	TRBJ1-6	TRBV2	TGTGCCAGCCGCGCTCAAATGGGGCGGACCGAGGACTATAATTCACCCCTCCACTTT	CASRAQMGRTEDYNSPLHF
TRBD2	.	TRBJ2-5	TRBV30	TGTGCCTGGTCCGGGGGGGTGCAGACCCAGTACTTC	CAWSGGVQTQYF
TRBD1	.	TRBJ2-2	TRBV30	TGTGCCTGGAACAGGGGGCTGGCCACCGGGGAGCTGTTTTTT	CAWNRGLATGELFF
TRBD1	.	TRBJ2-5	TRBV5-6	TGTGCCAGCAGTCTCGACAGGGTACCAGAGACCCAGTACTTC	CASSLDRVPETQYF
.	few	TRBJ1-1	TRBV4-2	TGTGCCAGCAGCCAGACAGGATCGGGCCCGAACACTGAAGCTTTCTTT	CASSQTGSGPNTEAFF
.	.	TRBJ2-5	TRBV6-6	TGTGCCAGCAGTTTCACTGCGGGCCGTCAAGAGACCCAGTACTTC	CASSFTAGRQETQYF
.	.	TRBJ2-7	TRBV6-5	TGTGCCAGCACGGGACTCAGCAGGGGGACCTACGAGCAGTACTTC	CASTGLSRGTYEQYF
TRBD1	.	TRBJ1-6	TRBV4-2	TGTGCCAGCAGCCAAGAGACCGGGACAGGGAATTCACCCCTCCACTTT	CASSQETGTGNSPLHF
.	once	TRBJ2-3	TRBV3-1/TRBV3-2	TGTGCCAGCAGCCAAACCGGGAAAGAGCCTCAGTATTTT	CASSQTGKEPQYF
TRBD1	.	TRBJ2-2	TRBV5-1	TGCGCCAGCAGCGGGGGACAGGGGATTGGTACCGGGGAGCTGTTTTTT	CASSGGQGIGTGELFF
.	.	TRBJ2-1	TRBV12-5	TGTGCTAGTGGTCTTACAGGTCTGGCCGAGCAGTTCTTC	CASGLTGLAEQFF
TRBD1	.	TRBJ2-2	TRBV18	TGTGCCAGCTCACCACAGGGGGCTCTGGACACCGGGGAGCTGTTTTTT	CASSPQGALDTGELFF
.	.	TRBJ1-3	TRBV5-1	TGCGCCAGCAACCCGTCGGATGACCCAGGAAACACCATATATTTT	CASNPSDDPGNTIYF
TRBD2	.	TRBJ2-3	TRBV5-1	TGCGCCAGCACCCCCAGTCTAGCGGGGGCAGATACGCAGTATTTT	CASTPSLAGADTQYF
.	few	TRBJ2-1	TRBV9	TGTGCCAGCAGCGTAGCGGTTAGTAACCCCAACAATGAGCAGTTCTTC	CASSVAVSNPNNEQFF